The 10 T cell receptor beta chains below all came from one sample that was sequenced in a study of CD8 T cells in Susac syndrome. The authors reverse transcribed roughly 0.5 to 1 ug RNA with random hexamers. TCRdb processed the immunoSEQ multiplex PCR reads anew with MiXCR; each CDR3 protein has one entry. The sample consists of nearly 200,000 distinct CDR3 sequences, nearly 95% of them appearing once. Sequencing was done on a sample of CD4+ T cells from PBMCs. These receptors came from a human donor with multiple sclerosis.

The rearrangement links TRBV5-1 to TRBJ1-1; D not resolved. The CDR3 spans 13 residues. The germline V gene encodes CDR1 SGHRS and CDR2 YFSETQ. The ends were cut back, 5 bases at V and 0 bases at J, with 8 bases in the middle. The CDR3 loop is CASRDALNTEAFF. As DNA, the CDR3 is TGCGCCAGCAGGGACGCTCTGAACACTGAAGCTTTCTTT.

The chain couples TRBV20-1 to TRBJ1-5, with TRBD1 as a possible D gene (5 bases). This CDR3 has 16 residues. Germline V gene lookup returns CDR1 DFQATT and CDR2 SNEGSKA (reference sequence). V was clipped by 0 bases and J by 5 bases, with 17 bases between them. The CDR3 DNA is TGCAGTGCTAGAGAAGGAAGGGGATCAGGACATCAGCCCCAGCATTTT. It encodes CSAREGRGSGHQPQHF.

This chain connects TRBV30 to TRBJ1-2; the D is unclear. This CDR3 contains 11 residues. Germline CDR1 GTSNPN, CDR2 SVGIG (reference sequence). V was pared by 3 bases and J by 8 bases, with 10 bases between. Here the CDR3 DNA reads TGTGCCTGGAGCCACCCCCCGGGCTACACCTTC. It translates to CAWSHPPGYTF.

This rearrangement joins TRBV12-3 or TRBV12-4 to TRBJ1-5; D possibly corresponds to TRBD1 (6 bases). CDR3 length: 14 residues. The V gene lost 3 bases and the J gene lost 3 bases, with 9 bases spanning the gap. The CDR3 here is CASSLTGPNQPQHF. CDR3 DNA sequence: TGTGCCAGCAGTTTGACAGGCCCCAATCAGCCCCAGCATTTT.

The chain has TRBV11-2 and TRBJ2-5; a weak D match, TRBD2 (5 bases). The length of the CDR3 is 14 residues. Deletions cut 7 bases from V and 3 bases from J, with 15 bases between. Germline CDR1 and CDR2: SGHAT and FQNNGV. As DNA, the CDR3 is TGTGCCAGCAACCCAAAAACTAGGGAAGAGACCCAGTACTTC. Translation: CASNPKTREETQYF.

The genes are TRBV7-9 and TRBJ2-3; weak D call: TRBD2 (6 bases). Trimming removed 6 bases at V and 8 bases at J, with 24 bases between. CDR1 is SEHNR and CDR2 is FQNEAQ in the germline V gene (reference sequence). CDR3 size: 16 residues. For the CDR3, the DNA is TGTGCCAGCAGACCCCCCAGGCGACTAGAGTTTGTTACGCAGTATTTT. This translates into CASRPPRRLEFVTQYF.

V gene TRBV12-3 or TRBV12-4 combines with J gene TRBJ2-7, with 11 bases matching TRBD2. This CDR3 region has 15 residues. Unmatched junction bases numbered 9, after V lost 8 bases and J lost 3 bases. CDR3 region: CASSGLAGGYYEQYF. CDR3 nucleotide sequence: TGTGCCAGCTCAGGGCTAGCGGGAGGTTACTACGAGCAGTACTTC.

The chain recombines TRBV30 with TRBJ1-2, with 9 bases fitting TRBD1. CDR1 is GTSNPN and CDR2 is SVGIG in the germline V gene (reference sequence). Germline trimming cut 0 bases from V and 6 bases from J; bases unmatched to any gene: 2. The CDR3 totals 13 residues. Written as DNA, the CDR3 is TGTGCCTGGAGTGTACAGGGGGCTAATGGCTACACCTTC. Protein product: CAWSVQGANGYTF.

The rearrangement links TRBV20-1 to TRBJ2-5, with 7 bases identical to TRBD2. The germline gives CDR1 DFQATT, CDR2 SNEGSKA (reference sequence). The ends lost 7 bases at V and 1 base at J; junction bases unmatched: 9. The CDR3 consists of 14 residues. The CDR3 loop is CSVNPAGLQETQYF. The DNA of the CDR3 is TGCAGTGTTAATCCAGCGGGGCTCCAAGAGACCCAGTACTTC.

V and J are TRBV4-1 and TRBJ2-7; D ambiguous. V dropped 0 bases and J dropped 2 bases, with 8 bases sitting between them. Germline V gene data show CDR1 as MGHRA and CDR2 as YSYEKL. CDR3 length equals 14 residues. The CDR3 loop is CASSQDVGTYEQYF. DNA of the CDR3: TGCGCCAGCAGCCAAGATGTCGGTACCTACGAGCAGTACTTC.